The 21 T cell receptor beta chains in this list originate from one sample, sequenced in a study of blood T cell repertoires in COVID-19. Measured with immunoSEQ multiplex PCR; TCRdb has only the in-frame clones, and not every one. Among more than 30,000 clones, 85% to 95% were seen once, and the ten largest hold over 4%. Sample: peripheral blood. These receptors were obtained from a human donor with active COVID-19. The donor label of this sample is uncertain.

V usage is TRBV11-3 and J usage is TRBJ2-7; TRBD1 matches at 9 bases. The CDR3 totals 15 residues. The J segment lost 2 bases and the V segment lost 5 bases, leaving 7 bases of the junction unmatched. The germline V gene has CDR1 SGHNT and CDR2 YENEEA. The CDR3 coding sequence is TGTGCCAGCAGCCCAACCGGGACAGGGCCCTACGAGCAGTACTTC. This encodes CASSPTGTGPYEQYF. Using reference TRBV11-3 and TRBJ2-7 for the parts outside the CDR3, the full variable domain is EAGVVQSPRYKIIEKKQPVAFWCNPISGHNTLYWYLQNLGQGPELLIRYENEEAVDDSQLPKDRFSAERLKGVDSTLKIQPAELGDSAVYLCASSPTGTGPYEQYFGPGTRLTVT.

In this sample, this clone turned up once. The chain is built from TRBV3-1 (or the pseudogene TRBV3-2) and TRBJ2-5; 15 bases agree with TRBD2. The CDR3 spans 17 residues. Germline CDR1 and CDR2: LGHDT and YNNKEL (reference sequence). Trimming removed 0 bases from V and 4 bases from J; junction bases left unmatched: 3. CDR3 sequence reads: CASSQEGTSGRLETQYF. The CDR3 DNA reads TGTGCCAGCAGCCAAGAAGGGACTAGCGGGAGGCTAGAGACCCAGTACTTC.

V gene TRBV11-3 combines with J gene TRBJ2-3; tentatively, D is TRBD2 (6 bases). Trimming left V 5 bases short and J 3 bases short, with 24 bases between. The length of the CDR3 is 18 residues. Germline V gives CDR1 SGHNT, CDR2 YENEEA. The CDR3 sequence: CASSPRSKFLGTTDTQYF. The DNA for the CDR3 is TGTGCCAGCAGCCCCCGATCTAAGTTTCTAGGGACTACAGATACGCAGTATTTT.

The chain combines TRBV9 with TRBJ1-5, with TRBD1 matching over 9 bases. V was clipped by 3 bases and J by 6 bases; unmatched bases: 7. Germline CDR1 SGDLS, CDR2 YYNGEE. The CDR3 extends over 15 amino acids. CDR3 sequence reads: CASSETGGRGQPQHF. The DNA for the CDR3 is TGTGCCAGCAGCGAGACAGGGGGAAGGGGTCAGCCCCAGCATTTT.

V gene TRBV6-4 combines with J gene TRBJ1-5; the match to TRBD1 covers 9 bases. This CDR3 spans 17 amino acids. Trimming cost V 2 bases and J 3 bases; bases outside gene matches: 8. CDR1 is MRHNA and CDR2 is SNTAGT in the germline V gene. The CDR3: CASSDRQGELINQPQHF. The CDR3 DNA reads as TGTGCCAGCAGTGACAGACAGGGGGAACTAATCAATCAGCCCCAGCATTTT.

This clone was seen only once. The chain employs TRBV29-1 and TRBJ1-2; no firm D call. The CDR3 extends over 14 amino acids. V was pared by 4 bases and J by 3 bases, with 15 bases between. Germline CDR1 reads SQVTM; CDR2 reads ANQGSEA. DNA for the CDR3: TGCAGCGTTGTTACAGAGACAACCTACTATGGCTACACCTTC. Amino acids: CSVVTETTYYGYTF.

In this sample, this clone turned up once. V gene TRBV3-1 (or the pseudogene TRBV3-2) combines with J gene TRBJ2-2; D not resolved. Trimming took 5 bases from V and 4 from J, leaving 17 bases between them. The CDR3 runs to 16 residues. The germline gives CDR1 LGHDT, CDR2 YNNKEL (reference sequence). The CDR3 DNA is TGTGCCAGCAGCTTCACCCCCTCGGGTGCCACCGGGGAGCTGTTTTTT. Translating it yields CASSFTPSGATGELFF.

This sequence joins TRBV19 and TRBJ1-1; TRBD1 matches at 9 bases. The germline V gene has CDR1 LNHDA and CDR2 SQIVND (reference sequence). Trimming removed 4 bases from V and 5 bases from J; junction bases left unmatched: 2. The CDR3 contains 13 residues. The CDR3 DNA follows: TGTGCCAGTAGTAGGGACAGGGAGACTGAAGCTTTCTTT. Translated, it gives CASSRDRETEAFF. The complete variable domain, with remaining parts taken from reference TRBV19 and TRBJ1-1, reads DGGITQSPKYLFRKEGQNVTLSCEQNLNHDAMYWYRQDPGQGLRLIYYSQIVNDFQKGDIAEGYSVSREKKESFPLTVTSAQKNPTAFYLCASSRDRETEAFFGQGTRLTVV.

V usage is TRBV29-1 and J usage is TRBJ2-2; 10 positions agree with TRBD1. This CDR3 spans 15 amino acids. The ends lost 4 bases at V and 6 bases at J; junction bases unmatched: 8. Germline-derived CDR1 and CDR2 are SQVTM and ANQGSEA. The chain's CDR3 is CSVGTGTGDPGELFF. Here the CDR3 DNA reads TGCAGCGTTGGCACCGGGACAGGGGATCCCGGGGAGCTGTTTTTT.

This rearrangement joins TRBV3-1 (or the pseudogene TRBV3-2) to TRBJ2-3; 11 nucleotides align to TRBD1. The CDR3 has 15 amino acids. After removal of 2 bases from V and 5 bases from J, the junction contained 3 bases not matched to a gene. Per the germline V gene, CDR1 is LGHDT and CDR2 is YNNKEL (reference sequence). CDR3 region: CASSQRTGGRDTQYF. The CDR3 DNA sequence: TGTGCCAGCAGCCAAAGGACAGGGGGCAGAGATACGCAGTATTTT.

The chain has TRBV5-1 and TRBJ1-6; D perhaps matches TRBD1 (5 bases). The V and J ends lost 0 bases and 7 bases respectively, with 14 bases between them. Germline CDR1 is SGHRS and CDR2 is YFSETQ. This CDR3 is built from 16 residues. CDR3 in amino acids: CASSLVGLEENSPLHF. The CDR3, as DNA: TGCGCCAGCAGCTTGGTGGGGCTGGAAGAGAATTCACCCCTCCACTTT.

The V and J genes are TRBV12-5 and TRBJ2-7; 9 positions match TRBD2. The CDR3 runs 13 residues. The J segment lost 5 bases and the V segment lost 5 bases, leaving 4 bases of the junction unmatched. Germline CDR1 is LGHNT and CDR2 is FRNRAP. The CDR3 region has the DNA TGTGCTAGTGGTAGCGGGGGGTTCAACGAGCAGTACTTC. Translating it yields CASGSGGFNEQYF.

The table lists this clone with a few counts. The chain recombines TRBV4-3 with TRBJ2-3; tentatively, D is TRBD2 (5 bases). The CDR3 totals 16 residues. CDR1 is LGHNA, CDR2 YSLEER, per germline. Trimming cost V 1 base and J 0 bases, with 11 bases left between them. Written as DNA, the CDR3 is TGCGCCAGCAGCCAAGGGGCGAGCGGAAGCACAGATACGCAGTATTTT. Residues: CASSQGASGSTDTQYF.

The chain couples TRBV13 to TRBJ2-2, with a weak D call TRBD1 (7 bases). This CDR3 region has 15 residues. CDR1 is PRHDT and CDR2 is FYEKMQ in the germline V gene (reference sequence). V was pared by 3 bases and J by 4 bases, with 12 bases between. CDR3 loop: CASSFGRGATGELFF. CDR3 in DNA: TGTGCCAGCAGCTTCGGCAGGGGGGCCACCGGGGAGCTGTTTTTT.

The genes are TRBV19 and TRBJ1-5, with D possibly being TRBD1 (5 bases). Looked up from germline, CDR1 is LNHDA and CDR2 is SQIVND (reference sequence). V lost 7 bases, J lost 1 base, and 8 bases lay in between. CDR3 length: 13 amino acids. The CDR3 nucleotides are TGTGCCAGTAATCAGGGAAGCAATCAGCCCCAGCATTTT. Protein sequence: CASNQGSNQPQHF.

The chain couples TRBV5-6 to TRBJ2-7; TRBD1 agrees at 7 bases. The CDR3 spans 13 residues. With V trimmed by 4 bases and J by 4 bases, 5 bases remained unmatched. Germline CDR1 SGHDT, CDR2 YYEEEE. The CDR3 sequence: CASSPGQSYEQYF. The CDR3 DNA reads as TGTGCCAGCAGCCCGGGACAGAGTTACGAGCAGTACTTC.

The chain employs TRBV25-1 and TRBJ2-5; TRBD2 aligns across 8 bases. V trimming: 5 bases; J trimming: 3 bases; junction bases outside the gene matches: 5. Germline-derived CDR1 and CDR2 are MGHDK and SYGVNS. The CDR3 has 14 residues. CDR3 in DNA: TGTGCCAGCAGTCCCCGGGGGGGGAAAGAGACCCAGTACTTC. It translates to CASSPRGGKETQYF.

The chain has TRBV7-2 and TRBJ2-5; perhaps TRBD2 as D (5 bases). Germline V gene sequence: CDR1 SGHTA, CDR2 FQGNSA. The CDR3 length is 13 residues. Trimming shortened V by 5 bases and J by 3 bases, and 10 bases separated the two germline ends. For the CDR3, the DNA is TGTGCCAGCAGCACCGGGGTCAAAGAGACCCAGTACTTC. Encoded protein: CASSTGVKETQYF.

The chain uses TRBV4-2 and TRBJ2-7; 7 positions match TRBD1. Germline trimming cut 0 bases from V and 1 base from J; bases unmatched to any gene: 15. The CDR3 is 19 amino acids. Germline CDR1 LGHNA, CDR2 YNFKEQ. The CDR3 is CASSQDGKGAAAQSYEQYF. The CDR3 region has the DNA TGTGCCAGCAGCCAAGATGGCAAGGGGGCAGCGGCACAGTCCTACGAGCAGTACTTC.

The chain employs TRBV13 and TRBJ2-7, with D perhaps matching TRBD2 (6 bases). Germline V gene sequence: CDR1 PRHDT, CDR2 FYEKMQ (reference sequence). The CDR3 sequence is 14 residues long. Trimming cost V 4 bases and J 2 bases, with 12 bases left between them. In nucleotides, the CDR3 is TGTGCCAGCAGCTCCGGACTAACGACCTACGAGCAGTACTTC. The encoded protein is CASSSGLTTYEQYF.

The chain employs TRBV19 and TRBJ2-1, with 11 nucleotides matching TRBD1. V was pared by 9 bases and J by 7 bases, with 5 bases of the junction left unmatched. This CDR3 comprises 13 residues. The germline V gene has CDR1 LNHDA and CDR2 SQIVND (reference sequence). The CDR3 reads CASNRDRGNEQFF. CDR3 in DNA: TGTGCCAGCAACCGGGACAGGGGGAATGAGCAGTTCTTC.